The T cell receptor beta chain described here comes from a study of vaccination effects on CD4 cells after COVID-19. Antigen-specific CD4+ T cells expanded by the ViraFEST assay with viral peptide pools were then sequenced. Following culture for approximately ten days, CD4+ T cells were isolated. Absence of prior SARS-CoV-2 infection characterized the vaccine recipients, who showed negative nucleocapsid antibodies. Details on this clone: Its cognate antigen is unknown.

Repertoires were generated with immunoSEQ multiplex PCR, while TCRdb's copy carries only in-frame clones and drops some. The table has roughly 45,000 clones, around 80% seen once; the top ten hold 10% to 14%. V shed 0 bases and J shed 6 bases, with 7 bases lying between them. The CDR3 extends over 13 amino acids. Germline CDR1 and CDR2: SGHDN and FVKESK. The sequenced sample was CD4+ T cells from PBMCs cultured with SARS-CoV-2 spike peptides, obtained before COVID-19 vaccination. The chain combines TRBV14 with TRBJ2-3; the D is unclear. This TCR was recovered from a human donor who received a COVID-19 vaccine. DNA for the CDR3: TGTGCCAGCAGCCAAGATCTAGAGGATACGCAGTATTTT. Amino acids: CASSQDLEDTQYF. Full variable domain (missing parts from reference TRBV14 and TRBJ2-3): EAGVTQFPSHSVIEKGQTVTLRCDPISGHDNLYWYRRVMGKEIKFLLHFVKESKQDESGMPNNRFLAERTGGTYSTLKVQPAELEDSGVYFCASSQDLEDTQYFGPGTRLTVL.